The clone carrying this T cell receptor (beta chain) was observed a single time. What it binds is unknown. The PCR used 52 TRBV and 13 TRBJ primers. Using immunoSEQ multiplex PCR, the repertoire was profiled, and TCRdb retains in-frame clones only, with some absent. The table records some 38,000 clones, approximately 90% of them present only once. These data are taken from a study of regulatory T cells. General study results and limits: In CD3G-deficient patients, conventional CD4+ T cells were enriched for hydrophobic CDR3 residues at positions 6 and 7.

CD4+ T cells were divided by sorting: CD25-high CD127-low Tregs, CD25-low CD127-high conventional cells. The CDR3 is made up of 13 amino acids. V was shortened by 8 bases and J by 2 bases, with 7 bases between the two germline ends. CDR1 is MNHNY and CDR2 is SVGAGI in the germline V gene (reference sequence). The specimen was conventional CD4+ T cells sorted from blood. The TCR comes from a young adult with CD3G deficiency. The genes are TRBV6-6 and TRBJ2-6; the D is unclear. The CDR3 is CASGIPGANVLTF. CDR3 coding DNA: TGTGCCAGCGGCATACCTGGGGCCAACGTCCTGACTTTC.